This TCR beta chain emerged from a study of shared clonotypes between healthy human individuals. Assay execution took place at the deep level. An even split of each subset's genomic DNA across several immunoSEQ plates was performed. Assay: immunoSEQ multiplex PCR; the TCRdb copy retains only in-frame clones and omits some. The sample yields some 200,000 clones, around 93% seen once. Germline loops: CDR1 SGHVS, CDR2 FQNEAQ. V was shortened by 5 bases and J by 5 bases, with 16 bases between the two germline ends. The CDR3 spans 14 residues. Sequences were obtained from naive CD4+ T cells sorted from blood. Specified subset: CD45RA+ positively selected. This chain uses TRBV7-8 with TRBJ2-7, with D tentatively TRBD1 or TRBD2 (5 bases each). The clonotype was recovered from a woman aged 30 to 39 in good health. The CDR3 nucleotides read TGTGCCAGCAGCCGGGGAATTTGGGGGAACGAGCAGTACTTC. It codes for CASSRGIWGNEQYF.